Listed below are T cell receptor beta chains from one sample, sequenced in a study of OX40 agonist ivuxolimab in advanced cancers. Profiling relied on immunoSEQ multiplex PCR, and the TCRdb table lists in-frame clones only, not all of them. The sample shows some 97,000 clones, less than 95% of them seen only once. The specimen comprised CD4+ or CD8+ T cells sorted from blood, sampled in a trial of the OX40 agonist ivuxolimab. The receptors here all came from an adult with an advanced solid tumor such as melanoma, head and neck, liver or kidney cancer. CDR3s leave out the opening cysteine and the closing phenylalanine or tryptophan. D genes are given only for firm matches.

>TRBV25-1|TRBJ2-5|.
ASSVRGVSLQETQY
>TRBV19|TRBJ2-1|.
ASSISRRPYNEQF
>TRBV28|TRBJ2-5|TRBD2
ASRGGTPGTQY
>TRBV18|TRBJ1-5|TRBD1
ASSPGTDPSQPQH
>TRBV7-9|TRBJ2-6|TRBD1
ASRQTGAGANVLT
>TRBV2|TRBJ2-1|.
ASKAGDLYNEQF
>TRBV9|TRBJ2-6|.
ASSVVSRPSSGANVLT
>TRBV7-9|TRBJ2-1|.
ASSFDFDNEQF
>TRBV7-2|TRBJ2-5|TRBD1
ASSLGDRGNQETQY
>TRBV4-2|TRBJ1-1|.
ASSQDSAGRNTEAF
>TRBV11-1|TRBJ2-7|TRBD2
ASSLASLAGALEQY
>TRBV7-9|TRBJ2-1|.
ASSLGRQSSYNEQF
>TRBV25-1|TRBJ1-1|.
ASSESMNTEAF
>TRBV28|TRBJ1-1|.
ASTHDGRGRPGITEAF
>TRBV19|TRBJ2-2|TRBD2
ASSRGGLAVANTGELF
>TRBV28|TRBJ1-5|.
ASRGSHQPQH
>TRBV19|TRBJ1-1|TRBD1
ASSRQGEAMNTEAF